What follows are 5 T cell receptor beta chains derived from one specimen sequenced in a study of cytomegalovirus exposure and HLA in healthy donors. Produced via immunoSEQ multiplex PCR; TCRdb's table is partial and in-frame only. Of 65,000 to 75,000 clones in the sample, approximately 93% were seen once. Sequencing input: PBMCs. The receptors originated from a man aged 18-30 years in good health and CMV-seropositive.

The V call is TRBV11-1, the J call TRBJ2-7; 7 bases are shared with TRBD1. The V and J ends lost 6 bases and 1 base, in that order; junction bases with no gene match: 3. From germline, CDR1 is SGHAT and CDR2 FQDESV (reference sequence). The CDR3 covers 13 residues. The chain's CDR3 is CASRSDRSYEQYF. The CDR3 bases are TGTGCCAGCAGATCGGACAGGTCCTACGAGCAGTACTTC.

Written as DNA, the CDR3 is TGTGCCAGCAGTCCTAGCGGGAGGGCCCCCTACGAGCAGTACTTC. This encodes CASSPSGRAPYEQYF. This chain links TRBV11-2 with TRBJ2-7, with 12 bases aligning to TRBD2. Unmatched junction bases numbered 5, after V lost 6 bases and J lost 2 bases. This CDR3 has 15 residues. The germline V gene encodes CDR1 SGHAT and CDR2 FQNNGV.

The rearrangement links TRBV29-1 to TRBJ2-5; D is perhaps TRBD1 (6 bases). Germline V CDR1 and CDR2: SQVTM, ANQGSEA. The CDR3 loop spans 16 amino acids. Trimming shortened V by 3 bases and J by 5 bases, and 22 bases separated the two germline ends. CDR3 coding DNA: TGCAGCGTTGACCCCGTCGGGACACTCAGAGGGGAGACCCAGTACTTC. Translation gives CSVDPVGTLRGETQYF.

This chain connects TRBV7-9 to TRBJ1-1; TRBD1 might be the D (6 bases). The germline V gene encodes CDR1 SEHNR and CDR2 FQNEAQ (reference sequence). The V end was cut by 1 base, the J end by 3 bases, with 6 bases between. The CDR3 spans 13 residues. The CDR3 coding sequence is TGTGCCAGCAGCTTAGAGGGGGACACTGAAGCTTTCTTT. Its translation: CASSLEGDTEAFF.

The V call is TRBV6-5, the J call TRBJ2-7, with 11 bases that match TRBD2. The germline CDR1 and CDR2 sequences are MNHEY and SVGAGI. The CDR3 is made up of 15 amino acids. The V and J ends lost 4 bases and 5 bases, in that order; junction bases with no gene match: 7. CDR3 loop: CASSLLAGASHEQYF. CDR3 DNA sequence: TGTGCCAGCAGTTTACTAGCGGGAGCGAGCCACGAGCAGTACTTC.